The T cell receptor (beta chain) under discussion was sequenced for a study of cytomegalovirus exposure and HLA in healthy donors. General study points: Using the classifier, cytomegalovirus status was reportedly diagnosed with high specificity and sensitivity.

Notes on this clone: The antigen remains unidentified.

This PCR relied on a set of 60 Vbeta primers and 13 Jbeta primers. TCRdb keeps only in-frame clones here, not all; method: immunoSEQ multiplex PCR. The sample gives under 130,000 clones, 76% of which show up once; roughly 8.2% is in the top ten. The origin of this receptor is a man aged 40-49 years in good health and CMV-seropositive. The sequenced sample was PBMCs.

The CDR3 loop is CASSRDRGPPNTEAFF. The CDR3 DNA sequence: TGTGCCAGCAGCCGGGACAGGGGGCCACCGAACACTGAAGCTTTCTTT. The chain couples TRBV5-4 to TRBJ1-1; 12 bases agree with TRBD1. Germline V CDR1 and CDR2: SGHNT, YYREEE (reference sequence). Trimming cost V 4 bases and J 1 base; bases outside gene matches: 5. The CDR3 loop spans 16 amino acids.